This T cell receptor beta chain comes out of a study of shared clonotypes between healthy human individuals. Profiling relied on immunoSEQ multiplex PCR, and the TCRdb table lists in-frame clones only, not all of them. This table has some 490,000 clones, 70% to 85% appearing once. The length of the CDR3 is 12 residues. The V end was cut by 1 base, the J end by 7 bases, with 8 bases between. CDR1 is SGHVS, CDR2 FNYEAQ, per germline. The receptor comes from a woman aged 40-49 years in good health. Some clones in this sample may be carry-over from other donors' samples. The sample comprised PBMCs. The chain combines TRBV7-6 with TRBJ2-7; D remains unclear. The CDR3 nucleotides read TGTGCCAGCAGCTTAGGACGTGGGGAGCAGTACTTC. This translates into CASSLGRGEQYF. Looking up the rest from reference TRBV7-6 and TRBJ2-7 gives the full variable domain: GAGVSQSPRYKVTKRGQDVALRCDPISGHVSLYWYRQALGQGPEFLTYFNYEAQQDKSGLPNDRFSAERPEGSISTLTIQRTEQRDSAMYRCASSLGRGEQYFGPGTRLTVT.